Presented here are 9 T cell receptor beta chains from one specimen sequenced in a study of T cell responses to AZD1222 COVID-19 vaccine. Method: immunoSEQ multiplex PCR; TCRdb's copy keeps in-frame clones and lacks some. The sample comprises roughly 82,000 clones, approximately 81% of which are singletons, and about 13% rests with the top ten. The specimen was peripheral blood, collected on day 0 of AZD1222 vaccination. The receptors originated from an adult in good health.

The genes are TRBV6-5 and TRBJ2-7, with 11 bases identical to TRBD2. V lost 4 bases to trimming and J lost 3 bases; unmatched junction nucleotides: 5. Germline CDR1 and CDR2: MNHEY and SVGAGI. There are 15 residues in the CDR3. CDR3 sequence: CASSLSLAGGYEQYF. CDR3 in DNA: TGTGCCAGCAGTTTATCCCTAGCGGGGGGCTACGAGCAGTACTTC.

J is TRBJ1-2 and V is TRBV4-1; unclear D gene. The CDR3 consists of 15 residues. Germline V lookup: CDR1 MGHRA, CDR2 YSYEKL. Trimming left V 0 bases short and J 1 base short, with 9 bases between. The CDR3 coding sequence is TGCGCCAGCAGCCAAGATACGGCAAATAACTATGGCTACACCTTC. Protein sequence: CASSQDTANNYGYTF.

This chain links TRBV3-1 (or the pseudogene TRBV3-2) with TRBJ2-3; no definite D call. CDR3 size: 13 residues. The germline CDR1 and CDR2 sequences are LGHDT and YNNKEL (reference sequence). V dropped 1 base and J dropped 5 bases, with 7 bases sitting between them. The CDR3 protein is CASSQGGRDTQYF. CDR3 DNA: TGTGCCAGCAGCCAAGGTGGTAGAGATACGCAGTATTTT.

The count of this clone is one. The chain joins TRBV28 to TRBJ1-2, with D possibly matching TRBD1 (5 bases). Germline CDR1 and CDR2: MDHEN and SYDVKM. Trimming took off 6 bases at V and 2 bases at J, with 16 bases between the two ends. There are 15 residues in the CDR3. The CDR3 protein is CASSSADSPNYGYTF. CDR3 DNA sequence: TGTGCCAGCAGCTCCGCCGACAGTCCCAACTATGGCTACACCTTC.

The chain carries TRBV7-2 and TRBJ2-7, with a possible D match to TRBD1 (6 bases). The V end was cut by 4 bases, the J end by 5 bases, with 15 bases between. The CDR3 extends over 14 amino acids. The germline CDR1 and CDR2 sequences are SGHTA and FQGNSA. The CDR3 is CASSSGQRVDEQYF. As DNA, the CDR3 is TGTGCCAGCAGCTCAGGACAGCGCGTAGACGAGCAGTACTTC.

This clone came up a few times. The chain combines TRBV6-5 with TRBJ2-1; 7 bases are a match to TRBD2. V was pared by 6 bases and J by 10 bases, with 6 bases of the junction left unmatched. Germline loops: CDR1 MNHEY, CDR2 SVGAGI. This CDR3 contains 12 residues. Here the CDR3 DNA reads TGTGCCAGCAGCGCCTGGGGGGGGGAGCAGTTCTTC. Translation: CASSAWGGEQFF.

The chain links TRBV19 to TRBJ2-3, with unresolved D. With 7 bases removed from V and 0 bases from J, the gap between germline ends came to 11 bases. The germline gives CDR1 LNHDA, CDR2 SQIVND (reference sequence). The CDR3 spans 14 residues. The CDR3 loop reads CASTTLTSTDTQYF. The CDR3, as DNA: TGTGCCAGTACGACTCTTACTAGCACAGATACGCAGTATTTT.

In this sample, this clone turned up once. The V gene is TRBV4-3, the J gene TRBJ2-3, with D unresolved. The CDR3 consists of 14 residues. The V gene lost 3 bases and the J gene lost 6 bases, with 13 bases spanning the gap. CDR1 is LGHNA and CDR2 is YSLEER in the germline V gene. The CDR3 region is CASSQREATDTQYF. CDR3 sequence (DNA): TGCGCCAGCAGCCAGCGAGAGGCCACGGATACGCAGTATTTT.

The chain joins TRBV3-1 (or the pseudogene TRBV3-2) to TRBJ1-2; D may be TRBD1 (5 bases). Germline CDR1 LGHDT, CDR2 YNNKEL (reference sequence). The V end was cut by 4 bases, the J end by 2 bases, with 8 bases between. This CDR3 has 13 amino acids. CDR3 sequence reads: CASSREGNYGYTF. CDR3 DNA sequence: TGTGCCAGCAGCCGAGAGGGGAACTATGGCTACACCTTC.